This T cell receptor beta chain was obtained from a study of blood T cell repertoires in COVID-19. Study at large: The samples span acute and convalescent COVID-19 from the United States, Italy and Spain.

Here immunoSEQ multiplex PCR was the method, and the copy in TCRdb shows in-frame clones only, minus some. The data show under 300,000 clones, around 84% seen once. Sequenced material: peripheral blood. The clonotype comes from a young woman with acute or convalescent COVID-19.

CDR3: CASSFQTGGLSYEQYF. DNA for the CDR3: TGTGCCAGCAGTTTCCAGACAGGGGGCCTATCCTACGAGCAGTACTTC. This chain uses TRBV6-5 with TRBJ2-7; 10 bases align to TRBD1. The V segment lost 4 bases and the J segment 1 base; nucleotides outside the gene matches: 7. Germline CDR1 MNHEY, CDR2 SVGAGI. The CDR3 is 16 amino acids.